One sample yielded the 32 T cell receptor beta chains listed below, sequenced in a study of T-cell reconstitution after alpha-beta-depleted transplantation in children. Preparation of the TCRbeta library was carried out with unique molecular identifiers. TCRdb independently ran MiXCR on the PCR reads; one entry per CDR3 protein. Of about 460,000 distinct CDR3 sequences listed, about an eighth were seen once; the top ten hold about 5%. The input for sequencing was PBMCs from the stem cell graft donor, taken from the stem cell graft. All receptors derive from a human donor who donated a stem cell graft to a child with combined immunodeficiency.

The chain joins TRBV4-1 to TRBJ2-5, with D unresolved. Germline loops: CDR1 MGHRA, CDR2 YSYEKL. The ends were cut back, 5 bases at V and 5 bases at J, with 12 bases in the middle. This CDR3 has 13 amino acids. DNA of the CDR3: TGCGCCAGCAGCTCTACAGCCTTGGAGACCCAGTACTTC. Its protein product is CASSSTALETQYF.

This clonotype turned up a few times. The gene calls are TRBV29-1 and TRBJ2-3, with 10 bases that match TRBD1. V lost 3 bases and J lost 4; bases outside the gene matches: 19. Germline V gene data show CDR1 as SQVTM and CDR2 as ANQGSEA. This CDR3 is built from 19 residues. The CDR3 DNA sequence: TGCAGCGTTGATGACAGGGGGCTCGGGGCGGGAGAAGTCCCAGATACGCAGTATTTT. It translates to CSVDDRGLGAGEVPDTQYF.

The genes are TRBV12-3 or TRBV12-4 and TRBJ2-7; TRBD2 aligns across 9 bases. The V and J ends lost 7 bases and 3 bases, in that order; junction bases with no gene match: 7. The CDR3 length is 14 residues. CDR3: CASTWGSGSYEQYF. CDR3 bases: TGTGCCAGCACCTGGGGTAGCGGGAGCTACGAGCAGTACTTC.

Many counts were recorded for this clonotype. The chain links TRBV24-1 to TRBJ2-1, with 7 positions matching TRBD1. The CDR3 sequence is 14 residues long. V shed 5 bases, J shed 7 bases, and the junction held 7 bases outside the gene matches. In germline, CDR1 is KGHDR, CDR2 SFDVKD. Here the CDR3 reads CATSGRGRGNEQFF. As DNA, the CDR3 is TGTGCCACCAGTGGTCGGGGCAGGGGGAATGAGCAGTTCTTC.

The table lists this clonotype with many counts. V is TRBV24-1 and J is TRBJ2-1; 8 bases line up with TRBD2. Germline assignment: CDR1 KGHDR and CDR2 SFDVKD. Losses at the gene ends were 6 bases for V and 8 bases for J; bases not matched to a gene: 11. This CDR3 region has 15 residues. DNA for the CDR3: TGTGCCACCAGTTCTGCCGGGAGGGCCTTGGATGAGCAGTTCTTC. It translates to CATSSAGRALDEQFF.

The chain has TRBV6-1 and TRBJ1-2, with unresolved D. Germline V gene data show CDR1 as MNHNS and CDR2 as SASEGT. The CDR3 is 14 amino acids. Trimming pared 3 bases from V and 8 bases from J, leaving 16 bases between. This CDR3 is CASSEVAKSGGYTF. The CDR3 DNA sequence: TGTGCCAGCAGTGAGGTAGCAAAAAGCGGGGGCTACACCTTC.

CDR3 sequence: CASSQDQGNTGELFF. CDR3 coding DNA: TGCGCCAGCAGCCAAGACCAGGGAAACACCGGGGAGCTGTTTTTT. The rearrangement uses TRBV4-3 and TRBJ2-2, with a weak D call TRBD1 (5 bases). The CDR3 spans 15 residues. Germline CDR1 is LGHNA and CDR2 is YSLEER. Trimming took 0 bases from V and 2 from J, leaving 7 bases between them.

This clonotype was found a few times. The CDR3 loop reads CASSVDPGGSAIYPSTDTQYF. CDR3 bases: TGTGCCAGCAGCGTAGATCCCGGTGGGTCGGCAATATACCCTAGCACAGATACGCAGTATTTT. The genes are TRBV9 and TRBJ2-3; D gene ambiguous. V shed 0 bases and J shed 0 bases, with 26 bases lying between them. The CDR3 is 21 residues long. Germline CDR1 and CDR2: SGDLS and YYNGEE.

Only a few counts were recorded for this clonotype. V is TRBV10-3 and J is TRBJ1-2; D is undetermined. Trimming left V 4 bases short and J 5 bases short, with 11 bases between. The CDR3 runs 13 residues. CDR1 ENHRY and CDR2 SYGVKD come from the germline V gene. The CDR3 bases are TGTGCCATCAGTGTCGACGGACTATATGGCTACACCTTC. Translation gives CAISVDGLYGYTF.

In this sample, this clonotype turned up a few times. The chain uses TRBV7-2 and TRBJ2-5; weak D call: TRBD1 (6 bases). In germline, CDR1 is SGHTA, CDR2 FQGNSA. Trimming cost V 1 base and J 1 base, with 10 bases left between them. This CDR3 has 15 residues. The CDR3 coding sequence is TGTGCCAGCAGCTTAGGGCCAGGGGCCCAAGAGACCCAGTACTTC. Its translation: CASSLGPGAQETQYF.

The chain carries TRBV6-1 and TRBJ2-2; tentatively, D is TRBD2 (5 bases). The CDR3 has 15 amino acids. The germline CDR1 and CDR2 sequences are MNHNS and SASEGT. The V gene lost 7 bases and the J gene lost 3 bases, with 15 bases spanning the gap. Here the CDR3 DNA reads TGTGCCAGCAACGAAGGACTGGATTACACCGGGGAGCTGTTTTTT. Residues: CASNEGLDYTGELFF.

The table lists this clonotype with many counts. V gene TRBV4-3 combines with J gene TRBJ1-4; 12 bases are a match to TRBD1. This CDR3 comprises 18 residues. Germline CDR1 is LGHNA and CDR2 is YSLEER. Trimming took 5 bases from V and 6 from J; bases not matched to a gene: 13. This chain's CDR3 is CASSLGSGTGGGDEKLFF. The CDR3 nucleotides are TGCGCCAGCAGCTTAGGTTCCGGGACAGGGGGCGGCGATGAAAAACTGTTTTTT.

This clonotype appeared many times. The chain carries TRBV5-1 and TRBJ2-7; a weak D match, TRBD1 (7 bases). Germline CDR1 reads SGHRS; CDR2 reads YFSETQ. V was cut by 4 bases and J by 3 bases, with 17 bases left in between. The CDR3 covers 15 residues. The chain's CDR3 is CASSGGLRDSYEQYF. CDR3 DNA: TGCGCCAGCAGCGGGGGACTCCGGGACAGCTACGAGCAGTACTTC.

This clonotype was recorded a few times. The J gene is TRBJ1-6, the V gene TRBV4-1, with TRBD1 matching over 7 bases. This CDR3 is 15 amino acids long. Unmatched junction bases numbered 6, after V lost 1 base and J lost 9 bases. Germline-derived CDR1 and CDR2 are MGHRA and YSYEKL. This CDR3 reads CASSQGTGVASPLHF. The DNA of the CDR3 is TGCGCCAGCAGCCAAGGGACAGGTGTAGCTTCACCCCTCCACTTT.

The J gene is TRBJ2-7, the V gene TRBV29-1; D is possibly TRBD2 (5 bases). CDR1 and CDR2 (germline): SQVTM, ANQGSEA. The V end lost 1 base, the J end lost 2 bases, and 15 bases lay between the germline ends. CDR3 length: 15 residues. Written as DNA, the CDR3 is TGCAGCGTTGAAGTGGAGGCAACCGAGGCCTACGAGCAGTACTTC. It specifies CSVEVEATEAYEQYF.

This CDR3 is CASSLAGRMETQYF. DNA for the CDR3: TGTGCCAGCAGTTTAGCGGGAAGAATGGAGACCCAGTACTTC. The chain uses TRBV27 and TRBJ2-5, with a tentative D call TRBD2 (6 bases). Trimming left V 2 bases short and J 5 bases short, with 12 bases between. The CDR3 has 14 residues. Germline lookup yields CDR1 MNHEY and CDR2 SMNVEV (reference sequence).

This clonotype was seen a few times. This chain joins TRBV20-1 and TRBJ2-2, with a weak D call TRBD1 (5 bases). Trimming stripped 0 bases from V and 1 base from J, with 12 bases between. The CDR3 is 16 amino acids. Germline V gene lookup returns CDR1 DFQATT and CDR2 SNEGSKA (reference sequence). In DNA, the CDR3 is TGCAGTGCTAGAGATACGATCAGGGAGAACACCGGGGAGCTGTTTTTT. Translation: CSARDTIRENTGELFF.

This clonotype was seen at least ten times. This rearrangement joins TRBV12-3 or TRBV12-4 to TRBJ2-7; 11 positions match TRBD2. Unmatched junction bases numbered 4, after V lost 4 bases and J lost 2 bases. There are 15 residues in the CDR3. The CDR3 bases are TGTGCCAGCAGTTCGACTAGCGGGGCAACCTACGAGCAGTACTTC. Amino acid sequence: CASSSTSGATYEQYF.

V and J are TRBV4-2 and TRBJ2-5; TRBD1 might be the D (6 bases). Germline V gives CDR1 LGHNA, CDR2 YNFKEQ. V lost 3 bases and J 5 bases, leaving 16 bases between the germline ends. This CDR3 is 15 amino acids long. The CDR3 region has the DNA TGTGCCAGCAGCCAGCTTGCAGGGGACGCGGAGACCCAGTACTTC. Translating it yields CASSQLAGDAETQYF.

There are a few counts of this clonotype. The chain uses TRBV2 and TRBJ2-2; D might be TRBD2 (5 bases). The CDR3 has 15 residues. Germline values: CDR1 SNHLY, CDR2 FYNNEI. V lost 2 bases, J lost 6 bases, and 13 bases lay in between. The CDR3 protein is CASSESDIASGELFF. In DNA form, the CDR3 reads TGTGCCAGCAGTGAATCTGACATAGCGTCCGGGGAGCTGTTTTTT.

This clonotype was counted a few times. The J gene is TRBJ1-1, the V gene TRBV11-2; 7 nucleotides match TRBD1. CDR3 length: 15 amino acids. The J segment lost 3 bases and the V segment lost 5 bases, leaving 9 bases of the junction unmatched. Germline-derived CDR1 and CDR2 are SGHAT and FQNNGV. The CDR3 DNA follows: TGTGCCAGCAGCCACCCTTACAGGGGCGACACTGAAGCTTTCTTT. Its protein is CASSHPYRGDTEAFF.

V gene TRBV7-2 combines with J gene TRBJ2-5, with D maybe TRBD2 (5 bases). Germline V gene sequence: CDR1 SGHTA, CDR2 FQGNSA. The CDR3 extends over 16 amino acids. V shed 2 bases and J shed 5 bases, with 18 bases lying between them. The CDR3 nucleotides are TGTGCCAGCAGCTTAAGGAGGAATCGGGGTATGGAGACCCAGTACTTC. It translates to CASSLRRNRGMETQYF.

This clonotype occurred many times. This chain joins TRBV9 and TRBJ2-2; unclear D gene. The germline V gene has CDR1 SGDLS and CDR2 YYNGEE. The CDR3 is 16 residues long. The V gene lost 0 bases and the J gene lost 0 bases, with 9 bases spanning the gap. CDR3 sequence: CASSVAASPNTGELFF. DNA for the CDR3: TGTGCCAGCAGCGTAGCGGCTTCCCCGAACACCGGGGAGCTGTTTTTT.

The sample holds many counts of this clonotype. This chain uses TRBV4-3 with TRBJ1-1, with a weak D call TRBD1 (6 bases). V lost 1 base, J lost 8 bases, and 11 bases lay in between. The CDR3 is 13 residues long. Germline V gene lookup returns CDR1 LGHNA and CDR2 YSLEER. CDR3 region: CASSQAGGVEAFF. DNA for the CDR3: TGCGCCAGCAGCCAAGCGGGGGGCGTAGAAGCTTTCTTT.

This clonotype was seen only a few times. This CDR3 reads CSARVQGGRNEQFF. The CDR3 DNA follows: TGCAGTGCTAGAGTACAGGGTGGTCGCAATGAGCAGTTCTTC. The V call is TRBV20-1, the J call TRBJ2-1, with D tentatively TRBD1 (6 bases). The CDR3 loop spans 14 amino acids. CDR1 and CDR2 (germline): DFQATT, SNEGSKA (reference sequence). Between the trimmed V and J ends, which lost 1 base and 6 bases, there was a span of 13 bases.

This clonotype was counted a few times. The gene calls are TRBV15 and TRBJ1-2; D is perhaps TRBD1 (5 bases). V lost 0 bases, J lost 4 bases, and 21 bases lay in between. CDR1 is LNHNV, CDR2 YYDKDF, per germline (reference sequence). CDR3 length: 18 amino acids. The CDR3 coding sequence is TGTGCCACCAGCAGAGATCTCGGGAGGGGCCCATCTACCTATGGCTACACCTTC. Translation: CATSRDLGRGPSTYGYTF.

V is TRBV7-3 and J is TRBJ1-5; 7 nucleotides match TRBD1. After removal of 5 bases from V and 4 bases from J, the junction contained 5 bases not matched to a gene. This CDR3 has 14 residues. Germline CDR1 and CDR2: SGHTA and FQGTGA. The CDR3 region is CASSPQGVNQPQHF. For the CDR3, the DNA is TGTGCCAGCAGCCCGCAGGGGGTTAATCAGCCCCAGCATTTT.

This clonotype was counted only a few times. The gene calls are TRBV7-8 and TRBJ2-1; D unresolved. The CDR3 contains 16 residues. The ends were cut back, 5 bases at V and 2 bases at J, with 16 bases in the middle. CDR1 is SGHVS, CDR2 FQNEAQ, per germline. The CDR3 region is CASSPYGGAAYNEQFF. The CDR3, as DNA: TGTGCCAGCAGCCCCTATGGTGGCGCGGCCTACAATGAGCAGTTCTTC.

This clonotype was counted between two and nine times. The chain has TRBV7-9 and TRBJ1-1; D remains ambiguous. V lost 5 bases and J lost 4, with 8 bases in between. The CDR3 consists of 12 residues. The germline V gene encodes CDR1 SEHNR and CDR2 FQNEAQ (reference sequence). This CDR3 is CASSPTGTEAFF. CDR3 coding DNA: TGTGCCAGCAGCCCGACGGGCACTGAAGCTTTCTTT.

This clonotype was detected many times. Written as DNA, the CDR3 is TGTGCCAGCAGTTACTCCACGGGGAATGAGCAGTTCTTC. Amino acid sequence: CASSYSTGNEQFF. The chain has TRBV6-5 and TRBJ2-1; D is perhaps TRBD2 (5 bases). The CDR3 loop spans 13 amino acids. Looked up from germline, CDR1 is MNHEY and CDR2 is SVGAGI. Trimming cost V 0 bases and J 7 bases, with 7 bases left between them.

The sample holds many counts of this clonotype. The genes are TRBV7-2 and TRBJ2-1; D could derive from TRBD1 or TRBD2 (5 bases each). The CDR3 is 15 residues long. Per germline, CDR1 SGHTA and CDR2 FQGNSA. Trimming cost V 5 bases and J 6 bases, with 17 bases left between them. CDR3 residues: CASSTALTGLNEQFF. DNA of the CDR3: TGTGCCAGCAGCACAGCCCTGACGGGGCTCAATGAGCAGTTCTTC.

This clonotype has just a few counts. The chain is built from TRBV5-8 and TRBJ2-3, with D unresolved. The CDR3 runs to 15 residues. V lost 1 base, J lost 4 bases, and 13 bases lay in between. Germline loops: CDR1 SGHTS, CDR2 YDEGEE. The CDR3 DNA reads TGTGCCAGCAGCTTGTCCCTCCAAAGCCCAGATACGCAGTATTTT. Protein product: CASSLSLQSPDTQYF.